These 12 T cell receptor beta chains were all obtained from the same sample, sequenced in a study of response to subunit inactivated influenza vaccine. TCRdb reprocessed the RT-PCR reads with MiXCR, giving one entry per CDR3 protein. The table lists about 650,000 distinct CDR3 sequences, around a sixth of them singletons. Sequencing used PBMCs from blood, obtained about 12 days after vaccination. The origin of the receptors is a man aged 45-65 years who received an inactivated influenza vaccine.

V and J are TRBV7-9 and TRBJ2-5; D gene uncertain. This CDR3 spans 13 amino acids. CDR1 is SEHNR, CDR2 FQNEAQ, per germline (reference sequence). Trimming removed 5 bases at V and 5 bases at J, with 12 bases between. This CDR3 reads CASSPLSGETQYF. The DNA for the CDR3 is TGTGCCAGCAGCCCCCTGAGTGGGGAGACCCAGTACTTC.

This clonotype was detected a few times. The rearrangement links TRBV6-4 to TRBJ2-7; 10 positions match TRBD2. The junction had 15 bases not matched to a gene; V was cut back by 11 bases and J by 5 bases. Germline CDR1 MRHNA, CDR2 SNTAGT. The CDR3 is 15 amino acids. The CDR3: CAYRGPGLALDEQYF. Here the CDR3 DNA reads TGTGCCTACCGGGGGCCGGGACTAGCGTTAGACGAGCAGTACTTC.

This clonotype turned up a few times. The chain employs TRBV20-1 and TRBJ1-2, with 8 bases lining up with TRBD1. V lost 0 bases to trimming and J lost 8 bases; unmatched junction nucleotides: 5. From germline, CDR1 is DFQATT and CDR2 SNEGSKA (reference sequence). CDR3 length equals 13 residues. CDR3 nucleotides: TGCAGTGCTAGAGAACAGGGGGGGGTCGGCTACACCTTC. Amino acids: CSAREQGGVGYTF.

The V and J genes are TRBV2 and TRBJ1-1; TRBD1 agrees at 7 bases. The CDR3 extends over 14 amino acids. V was pared by 6 bases and J by 7 bases, with 11 bases of the junction left unmatched. Germline CDR1 SNHLY, CDR2 FYNNEI. As DNA, the CDR3 is TGTGCCAGCAGGGTAGACAGGGCTTTGGGTGAAGCTTTCTTT. Amino acids: CASRVDRALGEAFF.

The chain employs TRBV9 and TRBJ2-7; D unresolved. Trimming shortened V by 3 bases and J by 0 bases, and 7 bases separated the two germline ends. In germline, CDR1 is SGDLS, CDR2 YYNGEE. CDR3 length equals 13 residues. CDR3 region: CASSGPSSYEQYF. CDR3 DNA: TGTGCCAGCAGCGGACCCAGCTCCTACGAGCAGTACTTC.

The genes are TRBV6-1 and TRBJ2-1; 9 bases are a match to TRBD1. CDR3 length: 15 amino acids. The ends lost 6 bases at V and 10 bases at J; junction bases unmatched: 13. Germline assignment: CDR1 MNHNS and CDR2 SASEGT. CDR3 sequence: CASSWDRATPQEQFF. In nucleotides, the CDR3 is TGTGCCAGCAGCTGGGACAGGGCCACCCCTCAGGAGCAGTTCTTC.

This chain connects TRBV4-3 to TRBJ2-7; the D gene is possibly TRBD2 (5 bases). This CDR3 region has 13 residues. The germline gives CDR1 LGHNA, CDR2 YSLEER. Trimming shortened V by 0 bases and J by 7 bases, and 10 bases separated the two germline ends. This CDR3 is CASSQDPGFEQYF. The DNA of the CDR3 is TGCGCCAGCAGCCAAGATCCGGGGTTTGAGCAGTACTTC.

This clonotype was counted at least ten times. The chain links TRBV12-3 or TRBV12-4 to TRBJ2-1; TRBD1 matches 9 bases. The CDR3 is 15 amino acids. V was pared by 5 bases and J by 5 bases, with 7 bases of the junction left unmatched. CDR3 DNA sequence: TGTGCCAGCAGTCCCCGGGACAGGGCAAACAATGAGCAGTTCTTC. Its protein is CASSPRDRANNEQFF.

This clonotype has just a few counts. This chain links TRBV20-1 with TRBJ1-1, with unresolved D. Germline-derived CDR1 and CDR2 are DFQATT and SNEGSKA (reference sequence). CDR3 length equals 14 residues. V dropped 6 bases and J dropped 1 base, with 15 bases sitting between them. The CDR3 DNA is TGCAGTGCCGGGCGTTCGGTGGGGAACACTGAAGCTTTCTTT. Translating it yields CSAGRSVGNTEAFF.

This chain links TRBV5-1 with TRBJ2-1; no reliable D call. The V and J ends lost 0 bases and 9 bases respectively, with 10 bases between them. This CDR3 region has 13 residues. Germline V gene lookup returns CDR1 SGHRS and CDR2 YFSETQ. This CDR3 reads CASSLDLVGEQFF. The CDR3 nucleotides read TGCGCCAGCAGCTTGGATTTGGTGGGTGAGCAGTTCTTC.

The chain uses TRBV11-2 and TRBJ2-5, with 9 bases matching TRBD2. CDR3 size: 15 residues. Germline V gene data show CDR1 as SGHAT and CDR2 as FQNNGV. With 2 bases clipped from V and 1 base from J, the junction kept 2 bases outside the gene matches. The CDR3 protein is CASSLSSGAQETQYF. CDR3 bases: TGTGCCAGCAGCTTATCTAGCGGGGCCCAAGAGACCCAGTACTTC.

This clonotype was detected a few times. The chain joins TRBV6-5 to TRBJ2-7, with 9 bases lining up with TRBD2. The germline V gene encodes CDR1 MNHEY and CDR2 SVGAGI. The J segment lost 0 bases and the V segment lost 4 bases, leaving 7 bases of the junction unmatched. The CDR3 sequence is 16 residues long. The CDR3 here is CASSLIAGASSYEQYF. CDR3 nucleotides: TGTGCCAGCAGTTTAATAGCGGGAGCGAGCTCCTACGAGCAGTACTTC.